This entry lists 18 T cell receptor beta chains sequenced from one sample in a study of blood T cell repertoires in COVID-19. TCRdb keeps only in-frame clones here, not all; method: immunoSEQ multiplex PCR. Altogether around 140,000 clones are present, around 85% being singletons, with the ten largest covering roughly a sixth. Sequenced input: peripheral blood. These receptors originate from a woman older than 75 with acute or convalescent COVID-19.

The V call is TRBV19, the J call TRBJ2-3, with TRBD2 identical over 8 bases. Looked up from germline, CDR1 is LNHDA and CDR2 is SQIVND (reference sequence). V gave up 6 bases and J gave up 6 bases; unmatched junction bases: 11. CDR3 size: 15 residues. CDR3 amino acids: CASSTTGTRRDTQYF. In nucleotides, the CDR3 is TGTGCCAGTAGCACCACCGGGACTAGAAGGGATACGCAGTATTTT.

This chain links TRBV7-2 with TRBJ2-7; the D gene is possibly TRBD1 (6 bases). The V gene's germline CDR1 is SGHTA and CDR2 FQGNSA. The length of the CDR3 is 14 residues. Trimming removed 0 bases at V and 7 bases at J, with 13 bases between. As DNA, the CDR3 is TGTGCCAGCAGCTTAGCGGGGGCCAGGCGGGAGCAGTACTTC. Amino acids: CASSLAGARREQYF.

This chain connects TRBV19 to TRBJ1-4, with 8 bases identical to TRBD1. V lost 5 bases, J lost 8 bases, and 13 bases stayed unmatched. The CDR3 extends over 16 amino acids. Per germline, CDR1 LNHDA and CDR2 SQIVND (reference sequence). CDR3 nucleotide sequence: TGTGCCAGTAGTGCCATGCGGACAGGGAGGCGCGAAAAACTGTTTTTT. Amino acid sequence: CASSAMRTGRREKLFF. Full variable domain (remainder filled in from reference TRBV19 and TRBJ1-4): DGGITQSPKYLFRKEGQNVTLSCEQNLNHDAMYWYRQDPGQGLRLIYYSQIVNDFQKGDIAEGYSVSREKKESFPLTVTSAQKNPTAFYLCASSAMRTGRREKLFFGSGTQLSVL.

This sequence joins TRBV7-6 and TRBJ1-3; D not resolved. CDR3 length equals 16 residues. The germline V and J ends were trimmed by 5 bases and 4 bases, with 18 bases remaining between them. The germline CDR1 and CDR2 sequences are SGHVS and FNYEAQ. CDR3 bases: TGTGCCAGCAGCGTAAGCACCAGGCCTACCGGAAACACCATATATTTT. Translation gives CASSVSTRPTGNTIYF.

This chain links TRBV5-4 with TRBJ2-5; tentatively, D is TRBD2 (6 bases). The germline V gene encodes CDR1 SGHNT and CDR2 YYREEE (reference sequence). CDR3 length equals 16 residues. Trimming shortened V by 0 bases and J by 5 bases, and 17 bases separated the two germline ends. The CDR3 loop is CASSLARPLAVETQYF. The CDR3 nucleotides are TGTGCCAGCAGCTTGGCGAGACCCTTAGCGGTGGAGACCCAGTACTTC.

This clone came up many times. The chain combines TRBV5-5 with TRBJ1-3; perhaps TRBD1 as D (5 bases). Trimming cost V 4 bases and J 0 bases, with 8 bases left between them. The CDR3 extends over 14 amino acids. The germline V gene has CDR1 SGHKS and CDR2 YYEKEE (reference sequence). CDR3 residues: CASSRTFSGNTIYF. CDR3 nucleotides: TGTGCCAGCAGCCGGACATTCTCTGGAAACACCATATATTTT.

The V call is TRBV6-4, the J call TRBJ2-1, with TRBD2 identical over 12 bases. Germline V gene data show CDR1 as MRHNA and CDR2 as SNTAGT. The CDR3 runs to 15 residues. Trimming removed 6 bases from V and 4 bases from J; junction bases left unmatched: 4. Here the CDR3 DNA reads TGTGCCAGCAGACGGACTAGCGGGATTTACAATGAGCAGTTCTTC. It is translated as CASRRTSGIYNEQFF.

V usage is TRBV7-2 and J usage is TRBJ1-3; 10 bases line up with TRBD1. The CDR3 extends over 16 amino acids. The germline gives CDR1 SGHTA, CDR2 FQGNSA. The V segment lost 4 bases and the J segment 3 bases; nucleotides outside the gene matches: 6. CDR3 region: CASSSGQGRGGNTIYF. In DNA form, the CDR3 reads TGTGCCAGCAGCTCGGGACAGGGGCGTGGTGGAAACACCATATATTTT.

The chain recombines TRBV19 with TRBJ2-1; 9 bases agree with TRBD2. From germline, CDR1 is LNHDA and CDR2 SQIVND (reference sequence). The CDR3 extends over 16 amino acids. The J segment lost 4 bases and the V segment lost 5 bases, leaving 9 bases of the junction unmatched. The CDR3 is CASSLEASGNYNEQFF. Here the CDR3 DNA reads TGTGCCAGTAGTCTTGAGGCTAGCGGGAATTACAATGAGCAGTTCTTC.

V is TRBV6-2 or TRBV6-3 and J is TRBJ1-4; 7 nucleotides align to TRBD1. The CDR3 contains 14 residues. J was trimmed by 7 bases and V by 5 bases; bases with no gene match: 7. Germline V gene data show CDR1 as MNHEY and CDR2 as SVGEGT. The CDR3 loop is CASSRRGPSEKLFF. In DNA, the CDR3 is TGTGCCAGCAGTCGGAGGGGGCCCAGTGAAAAACTGTTTTTT.

This rearrangement joins TRBV7-2 to TRBJ1-2, with D tentatively TRBD1 (6 bases). The V and J ends lost 0 bases and 5 bases respectively, with 13 bases between them. Germline V gene data show CDR1 as SGHTA and CDR2 as FQGNSA. The length of the CDR3 is 15 residues. The CDR3, as DNA: TGTGCCAGCAGCTTAGCGGTGGGGGCTCAGTATGGCTACACCTTC. Protein product: CASSLAVGAQYGYTF. The full variable domain, its missing parts supplied by reference TRBV7-2 and TRBJ1-2, is GAGVSQSPSNKVTEKGKDVELRCDPISGHTALYWYRQSLGQGLEFLIYFQGNSAPDKSGLPSDRFSAERTGGSVSTLTIQRTQQEDSAVYLCASSLAVGAQYGYTFGSGTRLTVV.

The chain has TRBV19 and TRBJ1-2; 9 nucleotides align to TRBD1. V gave up 6 bases and J gave up 2 bases; unmatched junction bases: 16. The germline V gene encodes CDR1 LNHDA and CDR2 SQIVND (reference sequence). CDR3 length: 18 amino acids. CDR3 sequence reads: CASSPRGGTGGENYGYTF. In nucleotides, the CDR3 is TGTGCCAGTAGCCCAAGGGGGGGAACAGGGGGCGAGAACTATGGCTACACCTTC.

The rearrangement uses TRBV19 and TRBJ1-1, with TRBD1 matching over 9 bases. This CDR3 has 15 residues. The V gene's germline CDR1 is LNHDA and CDR2 SQIVND (reference sequence). Trimming at V came to 5 bases and at J to 6 bases, leaving 10 bases not matched to a gene. In nucleotides, the CDR3 is TGTGCCAGTAGTCCTAACCGGGACAGGGTGGCTGAAGCTTTCTTT. Its protein is CASSPNRDRVAEAFF.

This sequence joins TRBV4-3 and TRBJ2-7, with 11 nucleotides matching TRBD1. CDR3 length equals 15 residues. Germline V gene data show CDR1 as LGHNA and CDR2 as YSLEER. After removal of 0 bases from V and 2 bases from J, the junction contained 0 bases not matched to a gene. The CDR3 here is CASSQEGQGAYEQYF. In DNA form, the CDR3 reads TGCGCCAGCAGCCAAGAGGGACAGGGGGCCTACGAGCAGTACTTC.

This chain joins TRBV25-1 and TRBJ2-7, with 12 positions matching TRBD1. This CDR3 is built from 14 residues. V was clipped by 5 bases and J by 6 bases; unmatched bases: 5. The germline V gene has CDR1 MGHDK and CDR2 SYGVNS. CDR3 protein: CASSPGTGGGEQYF. CDR3 DNA: TGTGCCAGCAGTCCCGGGACAGGGGGCGGCGAGCAGTACTTC.

The gene calls are TRBV12-3 or TRBV12-4 and TRBJ2-7; D remains ambiguous. This CDR3 has 12 residues. Trimming took 8 bases from V and 7 from J, leaving 15 bases between them. The CDR3 bases are TGTGCCAGCTCACCCATCGGAGAGGAGCAGTACTTC. It specifies CASSPIGEEQYF.

As concerns this clone: Other nucleotide sequences from this sample produce the same CDR3. The rearrangement joins TRBV5-8 to TRBJ2-7; the match to TRBD1 covers 9 bases. There are 13 residues in the CDR3. The germline gives CDR1 SGHTS, CDR2 YDEGEE. Trimming took 3 bases from V and 2 from J; bases not matched to a gene: 0. The DNA for the CDR3 is TGTGCCAGCAGCTGGACAGGGGCCTACGAGCAGTACTTC. Protein: CASSWTGAYEQYF.

V is TRBV28 and J is TRBJ1-2; 7 nucleotides match TRBD1. CDR3 size: 13 residues. Germline values: CDR1 MDHEN, CDR2 SYDVKM. Trimming cost V 6 bases and J 4 bases; bases outside gene matches: 5. DNA for the CDR3: TGTGCCAGCAGATTGACAGGGTCCTATGGCTACACCTTC. Protein: CASRLTGSYGYTF.